The 5 T cell receptor beta chains below all came from one sample that was sequenced in a study of blood T cells in healthy people across ages. Next came a second PCR, run for about 6 to 11 cycles, which used a sample-barcoded 5' primer along with a J-beta primer mix. MiXCR, applied by TCRdb to the 5' RACE reads, yields one record per CDR3 protein. This sample carries roughly 790,000 distinct CDR3 sequences, roughly 45% of them seen once, and the ten largest clones take 20% to 25%. Sequenced input: blood. These receptors were obtained from a woman in her fifties or sixties in good health.

This clonotype was observed a handful of times. V gene TRBV12-3 or TRBV12-4 combines with J gene TRBJ2-7, with a possible D match to TRBD1 (7 bases). V was pared by 7 bases and J by 0 bases, with 16 bases between. The CDR3 is 15 amino acids. The CDR3, as DNA: TGTGCCAGCAACACGAGGGGGGACAGCTCCTACGAGCAGTACTTC. Translating it yields CASNTRGDSSYEQYF.

Here the CDR3 DNA reads TGCAGCGTCTACCGGCAGGATTCTGGCTACACCTTC. Encoded protein: CSVYRQDSGYTF. This chain links TRBV29-1 with TRBJ1-2; D is uncertain. This CDR3 region has 12 residues. With 6 bases removed from V and 7 bases from J, the gap between germline ends came to 15 bases. The V gene's germline CDR1 is SQVTM and CDR2 ANQGSEA. The full variable domain, completed using reference TRBV29-1 and TRBJ1-2, is SAVISQKPSRDICQRGTSLTIQCQVDSQVTMMFWYRQQPGQSLTLIATANQGSEATYESGFVIDKFPISRPNLTFSTLTVSNMSPEDSSIYLCSVYRQDSGYTFGSGTRLTVV.

The V call is TRBV5-1, the J call TRBJ2-3; 8 bases match TRBD1. Germline V gives CDR1 SGHRS, CDR2 YFSETQ. This CDR3 region has 15 residues. Trimming took 7 bases from V and 0 from J; bases not matched to a gene: 7. CDR3 loop: CASGAGTGSTDTQYF. The CDR3 DNA is TGCGCCAGCGGCGCCGGGACAGGAAGCACAGATACGCAGTATTTT.

The chain combines TRBV12-3 or TRBV12-4 with TRBJ1-5, with D perhaps TRBD1 (5 bases). V was clipped by 4 bases and J by 5 bases, with 12 bases between them. CDR3 size: 14 residues. CDR3 amino acids: CASSYGGVHQPQHF. CDR3 sequence (DNA): TGTGCCAGCAGTTATGGGGGGGTCCATCAGCCCCAGCATTTT.

A word on this clonotype: A much larger clone lies a single base off, so this may be a read error. The chain has TRBV11-1 and TRBJ2-1, with D possibly being TRBD2 (6 bases). The CDR3 totals 15 residues. Germline V lookup: CDR1 SGHAT, CDR2 FQDESV (reference sequence). CDR3 residues: CASNLEAGRYNEQFF. The CDR3 coding sequence is TGTGCCAGCAACTTAGAAGCGGGTCGGTACAATGAGCAGTTCTTC.